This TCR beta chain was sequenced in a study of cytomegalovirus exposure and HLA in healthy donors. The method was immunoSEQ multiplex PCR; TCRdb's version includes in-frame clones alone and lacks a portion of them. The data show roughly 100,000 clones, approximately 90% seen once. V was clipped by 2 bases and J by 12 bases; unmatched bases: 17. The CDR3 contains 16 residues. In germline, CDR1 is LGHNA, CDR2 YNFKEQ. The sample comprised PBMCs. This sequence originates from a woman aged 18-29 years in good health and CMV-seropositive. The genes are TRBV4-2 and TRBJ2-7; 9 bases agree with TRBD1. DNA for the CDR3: TGTGCCAGCAGCCAACATACTAACCGGGACAGGGAGCCGCGGTACTTC. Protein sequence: CASSQHTNRDREPRYF.